The present T cell receptor beta chain was sequenced within a study of graft-versus-host responses after intestinal transplantation. Study-wide findings and caveats: GvH clones turned up in recipient marrow; some had shown up first in ileum or blood. Within the allografts of patients who had graft-donor T cell macrochimerism, graft-versus-host to host-versus-graft clonal ratios were high.

Irradiated stimulators labeled with violet dye, 200,000 in number, were plated with 200,000 CFSE-labeled responders. After mixed lymphocyte reaction, dividing CD4+ and CD8+ responder T cells were sorted. This clone was observed a handful of times. The germline V gene has CDR1 SGHRS and CDR2 YFSETQ. The CDR3 sequence is 15 residues long. Trimming removed 0 bases from V and 6 bases from J; junction bases left unmatched: 2. The table came from immunoSEQ multiplex PCR; TCRdb's copy has only in-frame clones and leaves some out. The table records some 4,600 clones, approximately 25% of them present only once.

The sample consisted of alloreactive CD4+ T cells from a mixed lymphocyte reaction culture, taken before intestinal transplant. Subset here: CFSE-low proliferating T cells sorted from roughly six-day pre-transplant mixed lymphocyte reaction (GvH or HvG direction). The receptor comes from a human patient who received an intestinal transplant. The chain carries TRBV5-1 and TRBJ1-5; 11 bases are shared with TRBD1. In DNA, the CDR3 is TGCGCCAGCAGCTTGGGGGACAGGGGGGGTCAGCCCCAGCATTTT. Amino acid sequence: CASSLGDRGGQPQHF.